The 9 T cell receptor beta chains reported below all come from one sample, sequenced in a study of post-analysis software for immune sequencing data. General observations from the study: A handful of TRBV segments were significantly more frequent in patients than in controls. TRBV5-6, TRBV5-1 and TRBV20-1 were among these segments.

These receptors have no identified antigens. Prepared TCR beta cDNA libraries contained unique molecular identifiers. TCRdb ran MiXCR on the PCR reads and lists one entry per CDR3 protein. The profile covers about 560,000 distinct CDR3 sequences, with roughly 47% appearing a single time and 1.5% to 2% taken by the ten largest. Input material: blood. Receptors were obtained from a girl between 5 and 17 years old with multiple sclerosis.

This clonotype has a handful of counts. The V call is TRBV14, the J call TRBJ1-1; perhaps TRBD1 as D (6 bases). Germline lookup yields CDR1 SGHDN and CDR2 FVKESK. V dropped 4 bases and J dropped 4 bases, with 10 bases sitting between them. The CDR3 runs to 13 residues. CDR3 region: CASSLDRTTEAFF. The CDR3 coding sequence is TGTGCCAGCAGCCTCGACAGGACCACTGAAGCTTTCTTT.

The gene calls are TRBV3-1 and TRBJ2-1; the match to TRBD2 covers 14 bases. From germline, CDR1 is LGHDT and CDR2 YNNKEL (reference sequence). The CDR3 is made up of 17 amino acids. With V trimmed by 6 bases and J by 3 bases, 7 bases remained unmatched. CDR3 sequence reads: CASSGTSGSVGYNEQFF. In nucleotides, the CDR3 is TGTGCCAGCAGTGGGACTAGCGGGAGTGTGGGCTACAATGAGCAGTTCTTC.

This chain links TRBV12-3 or TRBV12-4 with TRBJ2-5; D is possibly TRBD2 (6 bases). This CDR3 is built from 14 residues. V was clipped by 4 bases and J by 5 bases, with 14 bases between them. CDR3 loop: CASSWRGILETQYF. DNA for the CDR3: TGTGCCAGCAGTTGGAGGGGAATACTGGAGACCCAGTACTTC.

This chain uses TRBV6-4 with TRBJ1-1, with 9 bases lining up with TRBD1. The V and J ends lost 0 bases and 6 bases, in that order; junction bases with no gene match: 5. Germline V gives CDR1 MRHNA, CDR2 SNTAGT. CDR3 length: 15 amino acids. In DNA, the CDR3 is TGTGCCAGCAGTGACTCCATGGACAGGGGCGCTGAAGCTTTCTTT. Its protein is CASSDSMDRGAEAFF.

A few counts support this clonotype. V gene TRBV12-3 or TRBV12-4 combines with J gene TRBJ2-3; maybe TRBD2 (6 bases). Trimming took 6 bases from V and 8 from J, leaving 30 bases between them. The CDR3 has 18 residues. CDR3 sequence reads: CASRSRALPDGSRGTQYF. CDR3 sequence (DNA): TGTGCCAGCAGATCGCGCGCCCTCCCCGACGGGAGTAGGGGTACGCAGTATTTT.

The chain has TRBV6-6 and TRBJ1-2; TRBD1 matches at 7 bases. This CDR3 region has 14 residues. V lost 4 bases to trimming and J lost 4 bases; unmatched junction nucleotides: 6. The germline V gene encodes CDR1 MNHNY and CDR2 SVGAGI (reference sequence). The CDR3 reads CASSSRDRAYGYTF. In DNA, the CDR3 is TGTGCCAGCAGTTCCCGGGACAGAGCCTATGGCTACACCTTC.

This sequence joins TRBV5-1 and TRBJ1-2; D gene unclear. The germline V and J ends were trimmed by 4 bases and 1 base, with 17 bases remaining between them. This CDR3 comprises 16 residues. Germline CDR1 and CDR2: SGHRS and YFSETQ. The CDR3 spells CASSLPGVQLNYGYTF. The CDR3 DNA follows: TGCGCCAGCAGCCTCCCCGGGGTCCAACTTAACTATGGCTACACCTTC.

This clonotype came up a few times. CDR3 sequence: CASSYFPGGSTSTDTQYF. The DNA for the CDR3 is TGTGCCAGCAGTTACTTCCCCGGCGGCAGCACTAGCACAGATACGCAGTATTTT. The chain recombines TRBV6-5 with TRBJ2-3; D uncertain. The CDR3 sequence is 18 residues long. The germline gives CDR1 MNHEY, CDR2 SVGAGI. Trimming pared 1 base from V and 0 bases from J, leaving 17 bases between.

The chain links TRBV5-1 to TRBJ1-2; D uncertain. Trimming took off 4 bases at V and 4 bases at J, with 17 bases between the two ends. The V gene's germline CDR1 is SGHRS and CDR2 YFSETQ. CDR3 size: 15 residues. Here the CDR3 DNA reads TGCGCCAGCAGCCACGAGGCGTCGGGCGGCTATGGCTACACCTTC. It is translated as CASSHEASGGYGYTF.